Listed below are T cell receptor beta chains from one sample, sequenced in a study of early T cells in non-severe SARS-CoV-2 infection. TCRdb analysed the 5' RACE reads with MiXCR anew, one entry per CDR3 protein. Here the sample spans fewer than 85,000 distinct CDR3 sequences, 9% to 10% being singletons. Input material: whole blood. These receptors were collected from an adult who was a healthcare worker with PCR-confirmed SARS-CoV-2 infection or an uninfected control (not recorded which). Each CDR3 is given with its conserved first and last residue. The D gene is left open where the match is weak. The size of a clone is reported for some rows only, either as once, few or many, or as a class for expanded clones.

d_call j_call v_call clone_size cdr3_aa cdr3_nt
. TRBJ2-1 TRBV28 many CASTPWGALNEQFF TGTGCCAGCACCCCCTGGGGAGCCCTAAATGAGCAGTTCTTC
. TRBJ1-6 TRBV7-9 many CASSAANSPLHF TGTGCCAGCAGCGCGGCTAATTCACCCCTCCACTTT
TRBD2 TRBJ2-7 TRBV4-2 many CASSQGGLAGTYEQYF TGTGCCAGCAGCCAAGGTGGGCTAGCGGGAACCTACGAGCAGTACTTC
. TRBJ2-3 TRBV24-1 many CATSDLQDTQYF TGTGCCACCAGTGATCTTCAGGATACGCAGTATTTT
. TRBJ1-1 TRBV7-9 many CASTQVWEVEAFF TGTGCCAGCACCCAAGTCTGGGAGGTTGAAGCTTTCTTT
TRBD2 TRBJ2-3 TRBV3-1 few CASSLGSGRFRGVADTQYF TGTGCCAGCAGCCTGGGAAGCGGGAGATTTCGGGGAGTTGCAGATACGCAGTATTTT
TRBD1 TRBJ1-6 TRBV7-2 few CASSPGQNNSPLHF TGTGCCAGCAGCCCGGGACAGAATAATTCACCCCTCCACTTT
. TRBJ2-1 TRBV20-1 many CSARGLDSQKNEQFF TGCAGTGCTAGGGGTTTGGACAGCCAGAAGAATGAGCAGTTCTTC
. TRBJ2-7 TRBV5-1 many CASSPSNLDGRYEQYF TGCGCCAGCAGCCCCTCCAACCTGGACGGAAGATACGAGCAGTACTTC
. TRBJ1-6 TRBV20-1 . CSASYRSAYNSPLHF TGCAGTGCTAGCTACAGGAGTGCCTATAATTCACCCCTCCACTTT
. TRBJ2-3 TRBV6-1 many CASSRSHTSTDTQYF TGTGCCAGCAGTCGAAGTCATACTAGCACAGATACGCAGTATTTT
. TRBJ2-7 TRBV5-6 few CASSSLRMERYEQYF TGTGCCAGCAGCTCCCTTCGAATGGAGCGTTACGAGCAGTACTTC
TRBD2 TRBJ2-1 TRBV28 . CASSSTGTSRYEQFF TGTGCCAGCAGTTCCACCGGGACTAGTAGGTATGAGCAGTTCTTC
. TRBJ1-4 TRBV7-8 . CASSLAHGGGNEKLFF TGTGCCAGCAGCTTAGCGCACGGTGGTGGAAATGAAAAACTGTTTTTT
. TRBJ1-2 TRBV28 many CASSYPNSNNYGYTF TGTGCCAGCAGTTACCCAAACAGCAACAACTATGGCTACACCTTC
. TRBJ1-2 TRBV30 many CTLGANYGYTF TGTACTCTTGGAGCTAACTATGGCTACACCTTC